This passage covers 4 T cell receptor beta chains from one sample sequenced in a study of T cell responses to AZD1222 COVID-19 vaccine (dated by TCRdb to the early 2020s). To prepare the library, the immunoSEQ multiplex PCR assay was applied. TCRdb re-hosts the immuneACCESS table, in-frame sequences only. Its copies lack some clones; in the studies checked, an unresolved V gene accounts for under half of them, and the cause for the rest is not known. The sample contains about 170,000 clones, 90% to 95% of them found a single time. The leading ten clones occupy less than 3% of the sample. The time point label for this specimen denotes: baseline before first vaccination. The sample here was peripheral blood, taken on day 0 of AZD1222 vaccination. These receptors were taken from an adult in good health.

The genes are TRBV5-1 and TRBJ2-7; no firm D call. V was cut by 0 bases and J by 7 bases, with 11 bases left in between. The CDR3 is 13 residues long. Germline V gives CDR1 SGHRS, CDR2 YFSETQ. CDR3 DNA sequence: TGCGCCAGCAGCTTGGGGCCGGCTCAGGAGCAGTACTTC. Its translation is CASSLGPAQEQYF. The entire variable domain, with the rest obtained from reference TRBV5-1 and TRBJ2-7, is as follows: KAGVTQTPRYLIKTRGQQVTLSCSPISGHRSVSWYQQTPGQGLQFLFEYFSETQRNKGNFPGRFSGRQFSNSRSEMNVSTLELGDSALYLCASSLGPAQEQYFGPGTRLTVT.

The chain uses TRBV5-5 and TRBJ1-5; D might be TRBD1 (5 bases). The CDR3 has 13 residues. Per the germline V gene, CDR1 is SGHKS and CDR2 is YYEKEE (reference sequence). V lost 5 bases, J lost 11 bases, and 17 bases lay in between. CDR3 sequence: CASSSGPPAAQHF. CDR3 in DNA: TGTGCCAGCAGTTCGGGACCACCCGCGGCCCAGCATTTT.

The V gene is TRBV5-4, the J gene TRBJ1-4; the D is unclear. The germline gives CDR1 SGHNT, CDR2 YYREEE (reference sequence). This CDR3 has 15 residues. Trimming shortened V by 4 bases and J by 3 bases, and 13 bases separated the two germline ends. CDR3 residues: CASSAAGGANEKLFF. As DNA, the CDR3 is TGTGCCAGCAGCGCGGCAGGCGGGGCTAATGAAAAACTGTTTTTT.

The V and J genes are TRBV7-2 and TRBJ2-1, with 12 positions matching TRBD2. CDR1 SGHTA and CDR2 FQGNSA come from the germline V gene. With V trimmed by 5 bases and J by 6 bases, 11 bases remained unmatched. The CDR3 runs 17 residues. The CDR3 DNA reads as TGTGCCAGCAGCCCCCGACGTACTAGCGGGAGGATCAATGAGCAGTTCTTC. Protein product: CASSPRRTSGRINEQFF.